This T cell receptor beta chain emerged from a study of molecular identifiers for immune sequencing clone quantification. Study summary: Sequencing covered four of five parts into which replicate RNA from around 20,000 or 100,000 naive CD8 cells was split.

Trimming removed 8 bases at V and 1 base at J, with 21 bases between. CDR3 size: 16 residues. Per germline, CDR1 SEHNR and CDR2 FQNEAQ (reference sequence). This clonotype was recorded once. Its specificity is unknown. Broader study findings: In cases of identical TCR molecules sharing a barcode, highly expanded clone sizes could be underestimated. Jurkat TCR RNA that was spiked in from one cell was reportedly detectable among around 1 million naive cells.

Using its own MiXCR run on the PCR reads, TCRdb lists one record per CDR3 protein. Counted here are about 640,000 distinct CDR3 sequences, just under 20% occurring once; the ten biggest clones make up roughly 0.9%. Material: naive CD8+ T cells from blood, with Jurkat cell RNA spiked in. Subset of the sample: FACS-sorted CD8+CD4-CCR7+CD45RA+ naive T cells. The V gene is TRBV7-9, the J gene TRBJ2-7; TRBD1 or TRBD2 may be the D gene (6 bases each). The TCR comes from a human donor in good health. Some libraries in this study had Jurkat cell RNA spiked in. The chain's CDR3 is CASGPSWGAGSYEQYF. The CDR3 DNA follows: TGTGCCAGCGGCCCATCCTGGGGGGCAGGGTCCTACGAGCAGTACTTC.